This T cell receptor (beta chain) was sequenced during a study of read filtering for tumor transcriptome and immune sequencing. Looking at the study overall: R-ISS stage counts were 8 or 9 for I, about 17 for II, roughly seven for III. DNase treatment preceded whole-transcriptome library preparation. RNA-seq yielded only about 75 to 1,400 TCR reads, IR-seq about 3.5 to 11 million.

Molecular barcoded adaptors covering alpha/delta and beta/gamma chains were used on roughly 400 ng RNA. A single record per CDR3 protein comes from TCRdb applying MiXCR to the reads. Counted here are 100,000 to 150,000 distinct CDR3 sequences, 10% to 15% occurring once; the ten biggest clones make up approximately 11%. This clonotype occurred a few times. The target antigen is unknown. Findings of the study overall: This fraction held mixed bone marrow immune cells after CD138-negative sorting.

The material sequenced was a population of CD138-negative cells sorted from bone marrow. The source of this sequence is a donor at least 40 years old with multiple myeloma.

DNA for the CDR3: TGTGCCAGCAGCCTTAAAACAGGGGCTTTCAATCAGCCCCAGCATTTT. Translation: CASSLKTGAFNQPQHF. V and J are TRBV7-2 and TRBJ1-5; TRBD1 agrees at 7 bases. The junction had 10 bases not matched to a gene; V was cut back by 5 bases and J by 3 bases. The CDR3 has 16 residues. Per the germline V gene, CDR1 is SGHTA and CDR2 is FQGNSA.